This T cell receptor (beta chain) emerged from a study of blood T cell repertoires in COVID-19. This CDR3 spans 13 amino acids. V lost 2 bases, J lost 4 bases, and 6 bases lay in between. Germline V lookup: CDR1 MNHEY, CDR2 SVGEGT. Original processing methods: Estimated nucleated cell counts came from reference gene primer amplification. Some clones are missing from TCRdb's copy, which holds only in-frame ones; the method was immunoSEQ multiplex PCR. The V and J calls and clone size are taken from that table; D and trimming were inferred from the DNA. This table has about 120,000 clones, approximately 90% appearing once.

This TCR derives from a man aged 40-50 years with acute or convalescent COVID-19. This rearrangement joins TRBV6-2 or TRBV6-3 to TRBJ1-3; D is unresolved. Sequenced sample: peripheral blood. The DNA for the CDR3 is TGTGCCAGCAGTTACCAACGGGGAAACACCATATATTTT. Protein product: CASSYQRGNTIYF.